A single sample is the source of the 15 T cell receptor beta chains below, sequenced in a study of T cell repertoires in ileal Crohn's disease. Time point described: neoterminal ileum biopsy at postoperative endoscopy, about 6 months after surgery. Here immunoSEQ multiplex PCR was the method, and the copy in TCRdb shows in-frame clones only, minus some. Of nearly 11,000 clones listed, roughly 72% were seen once; the top ten hold approximately 8%. The sequenced material came from ileal tissue. These receptors were taken from an adult with Crohn's disease.

The chain employs TRBV20-1 and TRBJ1-2; weak D call: TRBD1 (5 bases). Trimming cost V 1 base and J 8 bases, with 5 bases left between them. CDR1 and CDR2 from the germline V gene are DFQATT and SNEGSKA (reference sequence). This CDR3 region has 10 residues. The CDR3 bases are TGCAGTGCTAGAGGACAGGGCTACACCTTC. Its protein is CSARGQGYTF.

This clone showed up just once. The J gene is TRBJ2-5, the V gene TRBV7-9; weak D call: TRBD2 (5 bases). The DNA matches TRBJ2-7 better at its end, which makes the J call doubtful. Germline lookup yields CDR1 SEHNR and CDR2 FQNEAQ (reference sequence). The CDR3 runs 12 residues. Here the CDR3 DNA reads TGTGCCAGCAGCTTAATGGGAGCCGAGCAGTACTTC. Translation gives CASSLMGAEQYF.

This chain connects TRBV18 to TRBJ2-3, with D hard to call. V lost 6 bases, J lost 0 bases, and 10 bases lay in between. The CDR3 spans 14 residues. Germline V gene data show CDR1 as KGHSH and CDR2 as LQKENI. The CDR3 loop reads CASSLAVSTDTQYF. As DNA, the CDR3 is TGTGCCAGCTCGCTCGCAGTGAGCACAGATACGCAGTATTTT.

The chain joins TRBV4-2 to TRBJ2-7; TRBD2 matches at 9 bases. With V trimmed by 2 bases and J by 2 bases, 4 bases remained unmatched. CDR1 is LGHNA, CDR2 YNFKEQ, per germline. CDR3 size: 15 residues. DNA for the CDR3: TGTGCCAGCAGCCAAACTAGCGGGTCCGCCTACGAGCAGTACTTC. Its translation: CASSQTSGSAYEQYF.

V and J are TRBV5-1 and TRBJ1-2; D perhaps matches TRBD1 (5 bases). Germline CDR1 is SGHRS and CDR2 is YFSETQ. With 1 base removed from V and 4 bases from J, the gap between germline ends came to 11 bases. CDR3 size: 14 residues. CDR3 region: CASSLSGDGYGYTF. CDR3 bases: TGCGCCAGCAGCTTGAGCGGGGACGGCTATGGCTACACCTTC.

The chain carries TRBV2 and TRBJ2-1, with 7 bases aligning to TRBD1. The CDR3 covers 15 residues. J gave up 0 bases and V 7 bases, and 6 bases lay outside the gene matches. Germline assignment: CDR1 SNHLY and CDR2 FYNNEI. The CDR3 DNA sequence: TGTGCCAGCACCTCACAGGGGAACTCCTACAATGAGCAGTTCTTC. The encoded protein is CASTSQGNSYNEQFF.

This chain connects TRBV14 to TRBJ2-4, with 9 bases that match TRBD1. CDR3 size: 16 residues. The trim removed 4 bases at V and 2 bases at J, leaving 6 bases unmatched. CDR1 SGHDN and CDR2 FVKESK come from the germline V gene. The CDR3: CASSRTGGPTKNIQYF. For the CDR3, the DNA is TGTGCCAGCAGCCGAACAGGGGGCCCGACCAAAAACATTCAGTACTTC.

The rearrangement uses TRBV27 and TRBJ2-6; D is possibly TRBD1 (6 bases). Germline V gene lookup returns CDR1 MNHEY and CDR2 SMNVEV (reference sequence). There are 15 residues in the CDR3. Trimming left V 5 bases short and J 2 bases short, with 10 bases between. Written as DNA, the CDR3 is TGTGCCAGCAGTACGTACAGGGCTGGGGCCAACGTCCTGACTTTC. Its translation is CASSTYRAGANVLTF.

The chain links TRBV19 to TRBJ2-2; possible D gene TRBD1, 7 bases. Trimming removed 8 bases from V and 0 bases from J, with 16 bases in between. There are 16 residues in the CDR3. The germline gives CDR1 LNHDA, CDR2 SQIVND (reference sequence). The CDR3 is CASGGRGTANTGELFF. CDR3 nucleotides: TGTGCCAGTGGCGGACGGGGGACAGCGAACACCGGGGAGCTGTTTTTT.

This clone was seen a few times. The chain recombines TRBV11-2 with TRBJ2-5; a possible D gene is TRBD2 (7 bases). CDR1 is SGHAT and CDR2 is FQNNGV in the germline V gene. The CDR3 contains 15 residues. Deletions cut 1 base from V and 5 bases from J, with 14 bases between. The DNA for the CDR3 is TGTGCCAGCAGCTTAGGGACAGTCGGGGGGGAGACCCAGTACTTC. Translation gives CASSLGTVGGETQYF.

The chain combines TRBV2 with TRBJ2-7, with a possible D match to TRBD1 (7 bases). Germline CDR1 reads SNHLY; CDR2 reads FYNNEI. The length of the CDR3 is 14 residues. Trimming took 1 base from V and 3 from J, leaving 10 bases between them. The CDR3 DNA follows: TGTGCCAGCAGTGAAGACAGGGGAGGCTACGAGCAGTACTTC. This codes for CASSEDRGGYEQYF.

The chain combines TRBV29-1 with TRBJ1-1; TRBD1 might be the D (6 bases). The CDR3 is 13 residues long. Trimming left V 6 bases short and J 4 bases short, with 15 bases between. CDR1 is SQVTM, CDR2 ANQGSEA, per germline. For the CDR3, the DNA is TGCAGCGTCGGAGTGGGGGGGGCCACTGAAGCTTTCTTT. Its translation is CSVGVGGATEAFF.

The J gene is TRBJ1-1, the V gene TRBV21-1; TRBD1 is taken as the D call from the table, unchecked against the DNA. TRBV21-1 represents a pseudogene. The CDR3 extends over 15 amino acids. CDR3 sequence: CASSNFGRGFGEAFF. CDR3 DNA: TGTGCCAGCAGCAACTTCGGCAGGGGGTTTGGTGAAGCTTTCTTT.

The CDR3 region is CASSPRGAGGEKLFF. CDR3 DNA sequence: TGTGCCAGCTCACCACGAGGAGCTGGGGGCGAAAAACTGTTTTTT. The chain uses TRBV18 and TRBJ1-4, with TRBD1 as a possible D gene (6 bases). Germline loops: CDR1 KGHSH, CDR2 LQKENI. The V and J ends lost 1 base and 8 bases respectively, with 14 bases between them. There are 15 residues in the CDR3. The full variable domain, with the rest looked up from reference TRBV18 and TRBJ1-4, is NAGVMQNPRHLVRRRGQEARLRCSPMKGHSHVYWYRQLPEEGLKFMVYLQKENIIDESGMPKERFSAEFPKEGPSILRIQQVVRGDSAAYFCASSPRGAGGEKLFFGSGTQLSVL.

The J gene is TRBJ1-2, the V gene TRBV6-1; D remains ambiguous. Trimming took off 1 base at V and 6 bases at J, with 9 bases between the two ends. CDR3 size: 13 residues. CDR1 and CDR2 from the germline V gene are MNHNS and SASEGT. The CDR3 nucleotides read TGTGCCAGCAGTGAAGGAGGGAAGGATGGCTACACCTTC. Translating gives CASSEGGKDGYTF.